The T cell receptor beta chain under discussion was sequenced for a study of blood T cell repertoires in COVID-19. The wider study: The origin of the acute and convalescent COVID-19 samples was the United States, Italy and Spain.

The ends were cut back, 1 base at V and 5 bases at J, with 15 bases in the middle. The CDR3 is made up of 15 amino acids. CDR1 and CDR2 (germline): SGDLS, YYNGEE. The data were produced by immunoSEQ multiplex PCR, yet TCRdb's version contains in-frame clones alone and is incomplete. The sample has more than 200,000 clones, 80% to 85% seen once. The sequenced sample was peripheral blood. The TCR sequence derives from a man between 60 and 75 years old with acute or convalescent COVID-19. The chain has TRBV9 and TRBJ2-5; tentatively, D is TRBD1 (6 bases). DNA for the CDR3: TGTGCCAGCAGCGTAACATTCAGGGGTTCGGAGACCCAGTACTTC. Residues: CASSVTFRGSETQYF.